These T cell receptor beta chains were read from a single sample in a study of post-analysis software for immune sequencing data. TCRdb passed the PCR reads through MiXCR, listing each CDR3 protein once. The table lists about 460,000 distinct CDR3 sequences, roughly 45% of them singletons, with about 12% in the top ten. Sequencing was performed on blood. Every receptor here comes from a girl aged 10 to 17 with multiple sclerosis. The CDR3 runs from the conserved cysteine through the conserved F or W. A D gene is named only where the DNA matches it firmly. A row's size may be missing; if present it is once, few, many or a size class.

d_gene,abundance,v_gene,j_gene,CDR3aa,CDR3nt
-,-,TRBV15,TRBJ2-1,CATSTRAGVDEQFF,TGTGCCACCAGCACTCGGGCAGGGGTTGATGAGCAGTTCTTC
TRBD2,few,TRBV20-1,TRBJ2-3,CSAIDSGGTDTQYF,TGCAGTGCGATAGATAGCGGGGGCACAGATACGCAGTATTTT
TRBD1,-,TRBV11-2,TRBJ2-7,CASSSRTGTGEREQYF,TGTGCCAGCAGCTCAAGAACCGGGACAGGGGAACGTGAGCAGTACTTC
-,few,TRBV6-5,TRBJ1-1,CASSYDGNTEAFF,TGTGCCAGCAGTTACGATGGGAACACTGAAGCTTTCTTT
TRBD1,-,TRBV12-3/TRBV12-4,TRBJ2-1,CASSPRDSNNEQFF,TGTGCCAGCAGTCCCCGGGACAGCAACAATGAGCAGTTCTTC
-,-,TRBV28,TRBJ2-4,CASSFGKNIQYF,TGTGCCAGCAGTTTCGGCAAAAACATTCAGTACTTC
-,-,TRBV25-1,TRBJ1-2,CASIGEYGYTF,TGTGCCAGCATAGGGGAATATGGCTACACCTTC
TRBD2,-,TRBV20-1,TRBJ2-7,CSARIPGLYEQYF,TGCAGTGCTAGGATACCGGGACTATACGAGCAGTACTTC
-,-,TRBV28,TRBJ2-1,CASRSKLGNNEQFF,TGTGCCAGCAGATCTAAATTGGGGAACAATGAGCAGTTCTTC
TRBD2,-,TRBV14,TRBJ2-5,CASSQDRWSGTVTQYF,TGTGCCAGCAGCCAAGATAGGTGGAGCGGGACGGTGACCCAGTACTTC
-,-,TRBV29-1,TRBJ2-7,CSGQQESSHEQYF,TGCAGCGGCCAGCAGGAGAGCTCCCATGAGCAGTACTTC
-,-,TRBV5-1,TRBJ2-1,CASSLVPAGINNEQFF,TGCGCCAGCAGCTTGGTTCCGGCAGGAATCAACAATGAGCAGTTCTTC
-,-,TRBV6-6,TRBJ2-1,CASIKAAGTGVNEQFF,TGTGCCAGCATCAAGGCAGCGGGAACAGGGGTGAATGAGCAGTTCTTC
-,-,TRBV27,TRBJ1-1,CASGTGLGPEAFF,TGTGCCAGCGGAACAGGACTTGGCCCTGAAGCTTTCTTT
-,-,TRBV7-9,TRBJ1-1,CASNLGVGLGRLNTEAFF,TGTGCCAGCAACCTAGGGGTTGGTTTAGGCAGACTTAACACTGAAGCTTTCTTT
-,-,TRBV28,TRBJ2-1,CASSDNEQFF,TGTGCCAGCAGTGACAATGAGCAGTTCTTC
-,few,TRBV29-1,TRBJ2-1,CSVGGMVLYNEQFF,TGCAGCGTTGGGGGGATGGTACTCTACAATGAGCAGTTCTTC
-,-,TRBV28,TRBJ1-1,CASSAPPGTGGEAFF,TGTGCCAGCAGTGCACCTCCCGGGACCGGTGGAGAAGCTTTCTTT
-,-,TRBV7-2,TRBJ1-1,CASSLTAAGAFF,TGTGCCAGCAGCTTAACCGCTGCGGGGGCTTTCTTT
-,few,TRBV7-2,TRBJ2-1,CASSLEWAEQFF,TGTGCCAGCAGCTTAGAATGGGCCGAGCAGTTCTTC
-,-,TRBV7-8,TRBJ2-1,CASSLWAGSYNEQFF,TGTGCCAGCAGCTTATGGGCGGGCTCCTACAATGAGCAGTTCTTC
TRBD2,few,TRBV29-1,TRBJ2-3,CRRTSGITDTQYF,TGCAGGAGGACTAGCGGGATAACAGATACGCAGTATTTT
-,few,TRBV5-1,TRBJ2-5,CAGSLFGGLETQYF,TGCGCCGGCAGCTTGTTTGGGGGGTTGGAGACCCAGTACTTC
-,few,TRBV12-5,TRBJ2-5,CASGLVRGDSGSEETQYF,TGTGCTAGTGGTTTGGTACGGGGCGATAGCGGATCAGAAGAGACCCAGTACTTC
-,few,TRBV29-1,TRBJ2-1,CSPTRNNEQFF,TGCAGCCCTACTAGAAACAATGAGCAGTTCTTC
TRBD2,many,TRBV27,TRBJ2-3,CASSPRLAGGPDTQYF,TGTGCCAGCAGTCCCCGACTAGCGGGAGGTCCAGATACGCAGTATTTT
-,few,TRBV20-1,TRBJ2-5,CSALMRDLKETQYF,TGCAGTGCCCTCATGCGGGACTTGAAAGAGACCCAGTACTTC
-,-,TRBV14,TRBJ2-7,CACSQDRPGGTPFSYEQYF,TGTGCCTGCAGCCAAGATCGCCCCGGGGGCACTCCATTCTCCTACGAGCAGTACTTC
TRBD2,once,TRBV6-5,TRBJ2-1,CASSYSTSGIYEQFF,TGTGCCAGCAGTTACAGCACTAGCGGGATCTACGAGCAGTTCTTC
TRBD2,few,TRBV11-2,TRBJ2-7,CASSPGLAGPYEQYF,TGTGCCAGCAGCCCTGGACTAGCGGGGCCCTACGAGCAGTACTTC
TRBD1,once,TRBV20-1,TRBJ2-5,CSANDRGRQETQYF,TGCAGTGCCAACGACAGGGGGCGGCAAGAGACCCAGTACTTC
-,once,TRBV9,TRBJ1-2,CASSPLRAGTNYGYTF,TGTGCCAGCAGCCCCCTACGGGCAGGGACTAACTATGGCTACACCTTC
TRBD2,few,TRBV28,TRBJ2-7,CASSMALGLGLYEQYF,TGTGCCAGCAGTATGGCTTTGGGACTAGGTCTCTACGAGCAGTACTTC
-,-,TRBV27,TRBJ1-1,CASSPGFGFGTEAFF,TGTGCCAGCAGTCCGGGGTTTGGATTTGGCACTGAAGCTTTCTTT
TRBD2,-,TRBV9,TRBJ2-3,CASSVLSGSSTDTQYF,TGTGCCAGCAGCGTTCTTAGCGGGAGTAGCACAGATACGCAGTATTTT
-,-,TRBV12-3/TRBV12-4,TRBJ1-5,CASSLGTVNQPQHF,TGTGCCAGCAGTTTAGGGACGGTGAATCAGCCCCAGCATTTT
TRBD2,-,TRBV20-1,TRBJ2-3,CSAGLAGADTQYF,TGCAGTGCTGGACTAGCGGGAGCCGATACGCAGTATTTT
-,-,TRBV4-2,TRBJ2-1,CASSQDARGEWRRQFF,TGTGCCAGCAGCCAAGATGCGAGGGGGGAGTGGCGCCGTCAGTTCTTC
-,few,TRBV6-5,TRBJ1-2,CASSLKVASDGYTF,TGTGCCAGCAGCCTAAAGGTGGCTTCTGATGGCTACACCTTC
TRBD2,-,TRBV7-3,TRBJ2-7,CASSSSGGNEQYF,TGTGCCAGCAGCTCCTCGGGAGGTAACGAGCAGTACTTC
-,-,TRBV4-3,TRBJ2-3,CASSSLTGAGTDTQYF,TGCGCCAGCAGCTCACTAACGGGAGCAGGGACAGATACGCAGTATTTT
-,few,TRBV29-1,TRBJ2-7,CSVVTGLNSYEQYF,TGCAGCGTTGTAACGGGCCTAAACTCCTACGAGCAGTACTTC
-,few,TRBV9,TRBJ2-7,CASSDPPELEQYF,TGTGCCAGCAGCGACCCACCTGAGCTCGAGCAGTACTTC
TRBD2,few,TRBV20-1,TRBJ2-7,CSASSHRREGDEQYF,TGCAGTGCTAGCTCCCATCGGCGGGAGGGGGACGAGCAGTACTTC
-,-,TRBV20-1,TRBJ1-6,CSARTSGLGDSPLHF,TGCAGTGCTAGGACCTCGGGACTCGGGGATTCACCCCTCCACTTT
-,-,TRBV7-9,TRBJ2-5,CASSPGTQYQETQYF,TGTGCCAGCAGCCCAGGGACTCAGTACCAAGAGACCCAGTACTTC
-,few,TRBV6-6,TRBJ2-7,CASRAQGAHSYEQYF,TGTGCCAGCAGGGCCCAGGGCGCCCACTCCTACGAGCAGTACTTC
-,-,TRBV5-1,TRBJ2-1,CASSPGNEQFF,TGTGCCAGCTCACCGGGCAATGAGCAGTTCTTC
TRBD1,-,TRBV29-1,TRBJ2-3,CSAKQGARADTQYF,TGCAGCGCCAAACAGGGGGCGCGGGCAGATACGCAGTATTTT
-,-,TRBV7-2,TRBJ1-5,CASSPGVLWRQPQHF,TGTGCCAGCAGCCCAGGCGTCTTGTGGAGGCAGCCCCAGCATTTT
-,-,TRBV29-1,TRBJ2-7,CSVEGTTYEQYF,TGCAGCGTTGAAGGGACTACCTACGAGCAGTACTTC
-,-,TRBV7-7,TRBJ2-5,CASSLVGRNNEQYF,TGTGCTAGCAGCTTAGTAGGGAGAAACAATGAGCAGTACTTC
TRBD2,-,TRBV7-2,TRBJ2-5,CASSGLASNSYGQYF,TGTGCCAGCAGCGGACTAGCGTCTAACTCCTACGGGCAGTACTTC
-,-,TRBV2,TRBJ2-1,CASITSSEQFF,TGTGCCAGCATTACTAGTAGTGAGCAGTTCTTC
-,many,TRBV7-2,TRBJ2-7,CASSLALGEQYF,TGTGCCAGCAGCTTAGCGCTAGGAGAGCAGTACTTC
-,once,TRBV20-1,TRBJ1-1,CSARDGISLIDVFF,TGCAGTGCTAGGGACGGCATATCCCTGATTGATGTTTTCTTT
-,-,TRBV29-1,TRBJ2-2,CSGRTLTGELFF,TGCAGCGGACGGACTCTGACCGGGGAGCTGTTTTTT